This T cell receptor (beta chain) was retrieved from a study of blood T cell repertoires in COVID-19. Turning to the study itself: The origin of the acute and convalescent COVID-19 samples was the United States, Italy and Spain. The cDNA or gDNA used as material had been derived from T cells, B-cell-depleted T cells, or PBMCs.

V lost 2 bases and J lost 8, with 21 bases in between. This CDR3 has 17 amino acids. Germline V gene sequence: CDR1 SGHTA, CDR2 FQGTGA. Per the study methods: For nucleated cells, counts were estimated from reference gene primer amplification. Clones were read by immunoSEQ multiplex PCR, and TCRdb kept only the in-frame ones, dropping some. V and J calls and clone size follow that table, whereas D and trimming were derived from the DNA. Altogether 50,000 to 70,000 clones are present, 79% being singletons, with the ten largest covering more than 3%. The sample taken for sequencing was peripheral blood. This sequence was found in a man in his sixties with acute or convalescent COVID-19. The chain joins TRBV7-3 to TRBJ2-2, with D perhaps TRBD2 (5 bases). The DNA for the CDR3 is TGTGCCAGCAGCTTAGGGCCAGGAACCGGAGGTTCGGGGGAGCTGTTTTTT. It specifies CASSLGPGTGGSGELFF. Combining the CDR3 with reference TRBV7-3 and TRBJ2-2 gives the whole variable domain GAGVSQTPSNKVTEKGKYVELRCDPISGHTALYWYRQSLGQGPEFLIYFQGTGAADDSGLPNDRFFAVRPEGSVSTLKIQRTERGDSAVYLCASSLGPGTGGSGELFFGEGSRLTVL.